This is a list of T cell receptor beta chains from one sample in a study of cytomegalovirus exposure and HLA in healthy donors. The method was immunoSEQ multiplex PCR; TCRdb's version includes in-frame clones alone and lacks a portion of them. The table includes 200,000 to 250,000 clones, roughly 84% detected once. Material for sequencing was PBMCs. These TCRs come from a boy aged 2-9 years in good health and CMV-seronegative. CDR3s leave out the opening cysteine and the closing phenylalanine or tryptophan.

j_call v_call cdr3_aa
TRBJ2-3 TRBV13 ASSSDGLGTQY
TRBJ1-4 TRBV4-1 ASSLGTGSEKLF
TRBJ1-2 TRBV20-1 SATPGYGYT
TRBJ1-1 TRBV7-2 ASSLRGDRMNTEAF
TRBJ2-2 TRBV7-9 ASTTEGGELF
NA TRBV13 ASSHRGLYEQY
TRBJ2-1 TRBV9 ASSVSTSGSAEQF
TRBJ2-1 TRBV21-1 ASSKTGGCNYEQF
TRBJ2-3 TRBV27 ASSPSGGLTDTQY
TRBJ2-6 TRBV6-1 ASSGLAGGAGANVLT
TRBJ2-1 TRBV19 ASMGRWDNEQF
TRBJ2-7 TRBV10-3 ATGPGEQY
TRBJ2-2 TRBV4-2 ASSGEASGVNTGELF
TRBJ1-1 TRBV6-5 ASSYSGRNEAF
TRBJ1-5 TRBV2 ASSGGRGLDQPQH
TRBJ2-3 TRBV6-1 ASSDGDRGTDTQY
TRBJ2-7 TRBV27 ASSALDRSYEQY
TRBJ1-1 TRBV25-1 ASSGPPLATEAF
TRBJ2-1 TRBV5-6 ASSYEKGTRVSYNEQF
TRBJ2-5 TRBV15 ATSNRDRGFDETQY
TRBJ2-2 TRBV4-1 ASSRELLAGGRFTGELF
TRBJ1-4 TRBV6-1 ATAPEGVREKLF
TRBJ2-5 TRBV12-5 ASGLVTRGVRGQETQY
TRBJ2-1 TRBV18 ASSPLAGPYNEQF
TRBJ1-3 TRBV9 ASSPTGDGNTIY
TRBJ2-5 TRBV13 ASSLTRGEETQY
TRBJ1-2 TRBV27 ASSTSRQGARGYT
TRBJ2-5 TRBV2 ASSGTGSETQY
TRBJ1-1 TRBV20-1 SARGGGAAF
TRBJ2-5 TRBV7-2 ASSPGGAWETQY
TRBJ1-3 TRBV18 ASSQPGQQTQKSGNTIY
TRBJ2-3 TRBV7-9 ASSLRAGTSTDTQY
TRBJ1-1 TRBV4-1 ASSVGRENTEAF
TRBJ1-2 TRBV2 ASSGQGDYGYT
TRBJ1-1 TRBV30 AWEPRGGRNTEAF
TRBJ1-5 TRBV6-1 ASSDRFDQPQH
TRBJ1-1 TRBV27 ASTRSTYRGTEAF
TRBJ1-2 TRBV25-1 ASSAGPQGRGYT
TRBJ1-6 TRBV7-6 ASSPTGTGVAYNSPLH
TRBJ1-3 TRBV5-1 ASSPGQNSGNTIY
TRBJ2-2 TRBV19 ASIQGGTGNTGELF